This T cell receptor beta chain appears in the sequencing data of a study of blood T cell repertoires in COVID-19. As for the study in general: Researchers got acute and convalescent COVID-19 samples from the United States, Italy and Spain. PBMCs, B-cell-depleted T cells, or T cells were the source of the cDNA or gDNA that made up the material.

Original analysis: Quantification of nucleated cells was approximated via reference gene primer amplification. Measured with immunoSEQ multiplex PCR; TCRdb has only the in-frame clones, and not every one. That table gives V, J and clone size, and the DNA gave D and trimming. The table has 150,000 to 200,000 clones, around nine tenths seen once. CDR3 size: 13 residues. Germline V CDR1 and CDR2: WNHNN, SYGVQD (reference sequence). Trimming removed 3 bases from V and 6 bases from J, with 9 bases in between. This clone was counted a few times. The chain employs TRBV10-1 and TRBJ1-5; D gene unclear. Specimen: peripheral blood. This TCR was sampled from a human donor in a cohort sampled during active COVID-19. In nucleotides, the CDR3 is TGCGCCAGCAGTGAAGGCGGTGGTCAGCCCCAGCATTTT. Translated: CASSEGGGQPQHF.